These 25 T cell receptor beta chains were sequenced from one sample in a study of blood T cells in healthy people across ages (dated by TCRdb to the mid-2010s). The method behind the library was 5' RACE. Sequencing used an Illumina HiSeq 2500. The second PCR ran for about 6 to 12 cycles and used a J-beta primer mix along with a sample-barcoded 5' primer. TCRdb reworked the public reads: Q25 trimming with fastp, MiXCR clone assembly, productive beta chains retained. All rows with the same CDR3 protein become a single entry with the most common DNA and genes. For this sample there are 1.5 million or so distinct CDR3 sequences; roughly two fifths appear just once. The ten biggest clones cover around 4% of the sample. Source material: blood. The receptors here all came from a young woman in good health.

This clonotype is a singleton in its sample. The chain uses TRBV5-1 and TRBJ2-2; TRBD1 matches 8 bases. The junction had 11 bases not matched to a gene; V was cut back by 4 bases and J by 6 bases. The CDR3 loop spans 16 amino acids. The V gene's germline CDR1 is SGHRS and CDR2 YFSETQ. Written as DNA, the CDR3 is TGCGCCAGCAGCCCAGACAGGGGAGTTCACCCCGGGGAGCTGTTTTTT. As protein: CASSPDRGVHPGELFF.

In this sample, this clonotype turned up a few times. The V call is TRBV13, the J call TRBJ2-1; D unclear. The CDR3 runs 15 residues. Germline V gene sequence: CDR1 PRHDT, CDR2 FYEKMQ (reference sequence). The germline V and J ends were trimmed by 5 bases and 2 bases, with 13 bases remaining between them. CDR3 nucleotides: TGTGCCAGCAGCCCTCGCAGGTCAGCCTACAATGAGCAGTTCTTC. Amino acid sequence: CASSPRRSAYNEQFF.

The V call is TRBV20-1, the J call TRBJ1-1; D not resolved. The ends were cut back, 0 bases at V and 11 bases at J, with 16 bases in the middle. Germline V CDR1 and CDR2: DFQATT, SNEGSKA (reference sequence). This CDR3 contains 13 residues. CDR3 residues: CSARDRDGLGAFF. In nucleotides, the CDR3 is TGCAGTGCTAGAGATCGAGATGGTCTTGGGGCTTTCTTT.

This chain uses TRBV18 with TRBJ2-3, with D possibly TRBD1 on 5 matching bases. The V gene's germline CDR1 is KGHSH and CDR2 LQKENI. This CDR3 comprises 12 residues. Trimming left V 10 bases short and J 6 bases short, with 14 bases between. For the CDR3, the DNA is TGTGCCAATTCAGGGCTCGGCGATACGCAGTATTTT. It is translated as CANSGLGDTQYF.

This chain uses TRBV4-3 with TRBJ1-5, with no clear D. CDR3 length equals 20 residues. Trimming took 0 bases from V and 3 from J, leaving 24 bases between them. Germline CDR1 LGHNA, CDR2 YSLEER. The CDR3 sequence: CASSQDCMTGSELPNQPQHF. Here the CDR3 DNA reads TGCGCCAGCAGCCAAGATTGCATGACTGGCTCGGAGCTCCCCAATCAGCCCCAGCATTTT.

This clonotype has more than one count but fewer than ten. The chain joins TRBV29-1 to TRBJ1-4, with TRBD1 as a possible D gene (6 bases). The V gene's germline CDR1 is SQVTM and CDR2 ANQGSEA. The CDR3 has 14 amino acids. The germline V and J ends were trimmed by 6 bases and 1 base, with 12 bases remaining between them. CDR3 region: CSVGTGLTNEKLFF. For the CDR3, the DNA is TGCAGCGTCGGTACAGGGTTAACTAATGAAAAACTGTTTTTT.

The chain carries TRBV27 and TRBJ2-7, with TRBD2 matching over 7 bases. The V gene end was trimmed by 1 base and the J gene end by 0 bases; junction bases not matched to a gene: 12. Germline values: CDR1 MNHEY, CDR2 SMNVEV (reference sequence). This CDR3 spans 18 amino acids. The CDR3 loop is CASSLFPSGGGSSYEQYF. The CDR3, as DNA: TGTGCCAGCAGTTTATTCCCCTCTGGTGGCGGGAGCTCCTACGAGCAGTACTTC.

J is TRBJ2-5 and V is TRBV7-8; no reliable D call. CDR1 SGHVS and CDR2 FQNEAQ come from the germline V gene. The CDR3 spans 15 residues. V was clipped by 5 bases and J by 0 bases, with 13 bases between them. This CDR3 is CASSETGLYQETQYF. The CDR3 DNA reads as TGTGCCAGCAGCGAAACGGGCTTGTACCAAGAGACCCAGTACTTC.

This clonotype has only a few counts. The chain has TRBV11-2 and TRBJ2-1, with 13 bases that match TRBD2. The ends lost 7 bases at V and 6 bases at J; junction bases unmatched: 12. CDR1 and CDR2 from the germline V gene are SGHAT and FQNNGV. This CDR3 comprises 17 residues. Written as DNA, the CDR3 is TGTGCCAGCAACTTGGGACTAGCGGGAACCGGGAGCAATGAGCAGTTCTTC. It is translated as CASNLGLAGTGSNEQFF.

The rearrangement links TRBV5-1 to TRBJ2-3; a possible D gene is TRBD2 (7 bases). V lost 7 bases and J lost 2, with 11 bases in between. This CDR3 is built from 13 residues. CDR1 and CDR2 from the germline V gene are SGHRS and YFSETQ. The CDR3 region has the DNA TGCGCCAGCGGGGGGGCATCCACAGATACGCAGTATTTT. This codes for CASGGASTDTQYF.

The chain combines TRBV7-2 with TRBJ2-4, with D perhaps TRBD1 or TRBD2 (7 bases each). The better agreement between TRBJ2-5 and the DNA end casts doubt on the J call. This CDR3 contains 13 residues. Per germline, CDR1 SGHTA and CDR2 FQGNSA. The CDR3 sequence is CASSFTGEGTQYF. CDR3 in DNA: TGTGCCAGCAGCTTCACAGGGGAGGGGACCCAGTACTTC.

The J gene is TRBJ1-5, the V gene TRBV3-1, with TRBD1 identical over 8 bases. This CDR3 spans 17 amino acids. Germline assignment: CDR1 LGHDT and CDR2 YNNKEL (reference sequence). V lost 2 bases, J lost 2 bases, and 8 bases stayed unmatched. CDR3 amino acids: CASSQRTGRYGNQPQHF. In DNA form, the CDR3 reads TGTGCCAGCAGCCAACGGACAGGGCGGTACGGCAATCAGCCCCAGCATTTT.

This clonotype was seen a handful of times. The chain has TRBV20-1 and TRBJ1-2, with TRBD1 identical over 7 bases. Germline CDR1 DFQATT, CDR2 SNEGSKA (reference sequence). V shed 0 bases and J 6 bases; nucleotides not matched to a gene: 7. The CDR3 extends over 14 amino acids. The CDR3 DNA reads TGCAGTGCTAGAGACGGGGGGACAGTTGATGGCTACACCTTC. Translation: CSARDGGTVDGYTF.

The rearrangement joins TRBV5-6 to TRBJ1-1; TRBD1 might be the D (5 bases). This CDR3 is built from 13 residues. In germline, CDR1 is SGHDT, CDR2 YYEEEE. With 4 bases removed from V and 7 bases from J, the gap between germline ends came to 14 bases. The CDR3 DNA reads TGTGCCAGCAGCGTCGCAGAGGGACGTGAAGCTTTCTTT. It encodes CASSVAEGREAFF.

This clonotype was observed a few times. The V gene is TRBV12-3 or TRBV12-4, the J gene TRBJ1-1, with D perhaps matching TRBD1 (5 bases). V was trimmed by 6 bases and J by 6 bases, leaving 11 bases between them. This CDR3 has 12 residues. The CDR3 DNA reads as TGTGCCAGCAGAGAACTGGGGCCTGAAGCTTTCTTT. This codes for CASRELGPEAFF.

This clonotype has only a few counts. V is TRBV28 and J is TRBJ1-2, with D uncertain. Between the trimmed V and J ends, which lost 8 bases and 4 bases, there was a span of 20 bases. The V gene's germline CDR1 is MDHEN and CDR2 SYDVKM. The CDR3 spans 15 residues. The CDR3 reads CASGNPDRYSYGYTF. The CDR3 DNA sequence: TGTGCCAGCGGCAACCCGGACCGGTATAGCTATGGCTACACCTTC.

DNA of the CDR3: TGTGCCAGCAGTTACTCGAAACGCACTAGCGGACTCTACGAGCAGTACTTC. It specifies CASSYSKRTSGLYEQYF. The chain employs TRBV6-2 or TRBV6-3 and TRBJ2-7, with 8 bases matching TRBD2. V lost 0 bases to trimming and J lost 3 bases; unmatched junction nucleotides: 10. This CDR3 spans 17 amino acids. The V gene's germline CDR1 is MNHEY and CDR2 SVGEGT.

The chain carries TRBV4-2 and TRBJ1-2; D uncertain. Germline V gene lookup returns CDR1 LGHNA and CDR2 YNFKEQ. Trimming stripped 4 bases from V and 5 bases from J, with 14 bases between. CDR3 length: 14 residues. The CDR3 DNA reads TGTGCCAGCAGCCCCCCCCGCAGGAATTATGGCTACACCTTC. This sequence encodes CASSPPRRNYGYTF.

This clonotype has only a few counts. The chain is built from TRBV29-1 and TRBJ2-5, with 8 bases that match TRBD1. The DNA end is more similar to TRBJ2-7, so the J call may be wrong. There are 11 residues in the CDR3. Germline-derived CDR1 and CDR2 are SQVTM and ANQGSEA. The CDR3 spells CSVRTGNEQYF. Here the CDR3 DNA reads TGCAGCGTTCGGACAGGGAACGAGCAGTACTTC.

Only a few counts were recorded for this clonotype. V gene TRBV4-3 combines with J gene TRBJ2-1; D possibly corresponds to TRBD2 (6 bases). Germline V gene lookup returns CDR1 LGHNA and CDR2 YSLEER. The CDR3 has 17 residues. V was clipped by 0 bases and J by 2 bases, with 14 bases between them. The CDR3 reads CASSQDAGTSPYNEQFF. The CDR3 coding sequence is TGCGCCAGCAGCCAAGATGCAGGGACTTCTCCCTACAATGAGCAGTTCTTC.

This clonotype was picked up a small number of times. This chain uses TRBV7-8 with TRBJ2-6; D may match TRBD1 or TRBD2 (5 bases each). Germline V gives CDR1 SGHVS, CDR2 FQNEAQ. Trimming pared 2 bases from V and 0 bases from J, leaving 14 bases between. The CDR3 length is 18 residues. CDR3: CASSLRPGRSSGANVLTF. The DNA for the CDR3 is TGTGCCAGCAGCTTAAGGCCGGGACGGAGCTCTGGGGCCAACGTCCTGACTTTC.

The chain combines TRBV9 with TRBJ2-5; 7 bases are a match to TRBD2. J gave up 0 bases and V 0 bases, and 2 bases lay outside the gene matches. Germline CDR1 is SGDLS and CDR2 is YYNGEE. The CDR3 covers 15 residues. This chain's CDR3 is CASSVGGGHQETQYF. The CDR3 nucleotides are TGTGCCAGCAGCGTAGGCGGGGGACACCAAGAGACCCAGTACTTC.

The chain carries TRBV7-9 and TRBJ2-7; TRBD1 aligns across 8 bases. The end of the DNA aligns better with TRBJ2-5, so the J call may be wrong. The CDR3 runs 14 residues. The germline V gene encodes CDR1 SEHNR and CDR2 FQNEAQ (reference sequence). CDR3 nucleotide sequence: TGTGCCAGCAGCCCTCAGGGGGCTTTGGAGACCCAGTACTTC. As protein: CASSPQGALETQYF.

About this clonotype: An end of the junction does not agree with germline; a read error may underlie this. V and J are TRBV28 and TRBJ2-1; 11 bases are a match to TRBD2. The end of the DNA aligns better with TRBJ2-7, so the J call may be wrong. The CDR3 extends over 14 amino acids. Germline-derived CDR1 and CDR2 are MDHEN and SYDVKM. This chain's CDR3 is CVSSGTSGYNEQYF. CDR3 nucleotide sequence: TGTGTCAGCAGTGGGACTAGCGGTTACAATGAGCAGTACTTC.

The chain carries TRBV20-1 and TRBJ2-3; the D call may be TRBD1 or TRBD2 (5 bases each). The CDR3 totals 12 residues. Germline V gene lookup returns CDR1 DFQATT and CDR2 SNEGSKA (reference sequence). V was clipped by 8 bases and J by 12 bases, with 21 bases between them. The CDR3 spells CSQPSGPGDQYF. CDR3 coding DNA: TGCAGTCAACCCTCGGGGCCTGGGGACCAGTATTTT.